The sequence of this T cell receptor beta chain was determined in a study of persistence of HIV-infected CD4 T cells. Study summary: Blood samples, up to 180 mL, came from multiple time points, except two leukapheresis donors sampled once.

Cells were stimulated with overlapping HIV-1 Gag 15-mer peptides. Sorted nonresponding memory CD4+ T cells were CD40L-negative, CD69-negative, CD45RO-high. Undetectable plasma HIV-1 RNA below 50 copies/mL lasted at least 4 years. The libraries were made with immunoSEQ version 4 in survey mode. Sequencing used immunoSEQ multiplex PCR; TCRdb keeps in-frame clones, though not all of them. The sample has tens of thousands of clones, 70% to 75% seen once; the top ten hold about 1.5%. Turning to this clone: Its specificity is unknown.

This TCR came from an adult man with HIV who was CMV-seropositive. The sequences come from CD4+ T cells sorted from PBMCs after roughly 18-hour stimulation, collected from a patient who received antiretroviral therapy.

The DNA of the CDR3 is TGTGCCAGCACCCGAGGCAGGGCCTCCGTGTTTAGTACGCAGTATTTT. This gives the protein CASTRGRASVFSTQYF. This chain uses TRBV28 with TRBJ2-3; D is perhaps TRBD1 (5 bases). CDR1 is MDHEN, CDR2 SYDVKM, per germline. Trimming cost V 7 bases and J 8 bases, with 25 bases left between them. CDR3 size: 16 residues.